This T cell receptor (beta chain) was sequenced during a study of blood T cell repertoires in COVID-19. Overall study: Spain, Italy and the United States supplied samples that represented acute and convalescent COVID-19.

CDR1 is MNHEY and CDR2 is SMNVEV in the germline V gene (reference sequence). The CDR3 runs 18 residues. The ends lost 0 bases at V and 1 base at J; junction bases unmatched: 11. As originally analysed: From reference gene primer amplification, estimates of nucleated cell counts were derived. The assay was immunoSEQ multiplex PCR, and TCRdb's table has in-frame clones only and misses some. Clonal size and the V and J genes are those of that table, whereas D and trimming came from the DNA. The sample records roughly 250,000 clones, roughly 88% being singletons. This clonotype was obtained from a woman in her thirties with acute or convalescent COVID-19. The specimen sequenced was peripheral blood. The chain is built from TRBV27 and TRBJ2-7, with TRBD2 matching over 8 bases. The chain's CDR3 is CASSLSFTSGMISYEQYF. CDR3 nucleotide sequence: TGTGCCAGCAGTTTATCCTTCACTAGCGGTATGATTTCCTACGAGCAGTACTTC.